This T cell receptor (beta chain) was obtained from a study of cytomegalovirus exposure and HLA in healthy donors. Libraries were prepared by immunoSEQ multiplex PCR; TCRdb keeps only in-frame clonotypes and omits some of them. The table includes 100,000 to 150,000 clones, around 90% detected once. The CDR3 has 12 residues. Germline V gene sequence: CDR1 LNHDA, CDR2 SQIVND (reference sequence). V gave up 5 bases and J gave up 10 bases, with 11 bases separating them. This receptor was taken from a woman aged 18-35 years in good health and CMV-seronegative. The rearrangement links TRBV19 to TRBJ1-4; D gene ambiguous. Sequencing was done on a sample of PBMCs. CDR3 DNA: TGTGCCAGTAGTCCCGACTCGGGAAAACTGTTTTTT. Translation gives CASSPDSGKLFF.